The sequence of this T cell receptor beta chain was determined in a study of cytomegalovirus exposure and HLA in healthy donors. Study-wide results and limits: About 87% or about 30% of the time was how often most TCR beta V segments were productive, according to an earlier analysis. Presence/absence analysis assumed near-uniform sequencing depth across donors.

The CDR3 contains 14 residues. Germline V lookup: CDR1 GTSNPN, CDR2 SVGIG (reference sequence). The V end lost 1 base, the J end lost 5 bases, and 15 bases lay between the germline ends. Of note for this clone: Antigen: not known.

PCR was performed using 60 Vbeta and 13 Jbeta primers. TCRdb keeps only in-frame clones here, not all; method: immunoSEQ multiplex PCR. The sample lists fewer than 150,000 clones, approximately 15% seen once, with under 2% in the top ten. Sequencing used PBMCs. This sequence was found in a woman in her late teens or twenties in good health and CMV-seronegative. V usage is TRBV30 and J usage is TRBJ2-7, with a possible D match to TRBD2 (6 bases). The CDR3 nucleotides read TGTGCCTGGAGTGCCGGGATCAGGGAGGACGAGCAGTACTTC. Its translation is CAWSAGIREDEQYF.